This record looks at one T cell receptor (beta chain) sequence and its context. Method: immunoSEQ multiplex PCR; TCRdb's copy keeps in-frame clones and lacks some. The sample comprises 130,000 or so clones, about 89% of which are singletons, and approximately 7.2% rests with the top ten. This record belongs to a study of control samples from healthy donors and cancer patients. This sequence originates from a young man in good health. The sequenced material came from blood.

This CDR3 is CASSPTGTANTEAFF. The CDR3 DNA sequence: TGTGCCAGCAGCCCAACGGGGACAGCCAACACTGAAGCTTTCTTT. V and J are TRBV13 and TRBJ1-1; 7 positions match TRBD1. The length of the CDR3 is 15 residues. CDR1 and CDR2 from the germline V gene are PRHDT and FYEKMQ (reference sequence). V shed 5 bases, J shed 2 bases, and the junction held 8 bases outside the gene matches.